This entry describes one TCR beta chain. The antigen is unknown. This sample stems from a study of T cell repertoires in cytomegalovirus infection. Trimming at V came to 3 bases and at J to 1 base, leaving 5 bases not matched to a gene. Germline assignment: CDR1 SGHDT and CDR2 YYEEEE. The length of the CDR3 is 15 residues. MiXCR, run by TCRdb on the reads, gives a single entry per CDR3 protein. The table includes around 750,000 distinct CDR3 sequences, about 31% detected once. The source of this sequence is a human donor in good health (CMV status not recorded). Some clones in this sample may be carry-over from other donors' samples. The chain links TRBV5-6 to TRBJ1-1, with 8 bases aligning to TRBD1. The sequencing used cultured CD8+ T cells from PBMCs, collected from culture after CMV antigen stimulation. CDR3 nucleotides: TGTGCCAGCAGCTCCCCCCAGGGGGCGAACACTGAAGCTTTCTTT. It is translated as CASSSPQGANTEAFF.